The clone carrying this T cell receptor beta chain was observed a handful of times. This may stem from a read error, because a much larger clone lies one nucleotide away. The V end was cut by 2 bases, the J end by 1 base, with 7 bases between. CDR3 length equals 14 residues. CDR1 is SNHLY and CDR2 is FYNNEI in the germline V gene. TCRdb re-clonotyped the PCR reads via MiXCR. The sample lists 89,000 or so clones, 7.5% to 9% seen once, with roughly 9% in the top ten. The entry originates in a study of metastatic and nonmetastatic thyroid tumors. All patients were untreated before thyroid surgery. The source material was blood. The receptor comes from a female donor with papillary thyroid cancer or a benign thyroid nodule (not recorded which). Some clones in this sample may be carry-over from other donors' samples. This chain connects TRBV2 to TRBJ2-3; D is possibly TRBD2 (5 bases). CDR3 sequence: CASSERAGTDTQYF. The DNA for the CDR3 is TGTGCCAGCAGTGAAAGAGCGGGCACAGATACGCAGTATTTT.